This record looks at one T cell receptor beta chain sequence and its context. The target antigen is unknown. The CDR3 totals 13 residues. Germline V gene sequence: CDR1 LNHDA, CDR2 SQIVND (reference sequence). Trimming pared 6 bases from V and 4 bases from J, leaving 12 bases between. The data stem from a study of identical twins. Findings and caveats of the study: Insertions ran lower in abundant cord blood beta clonotypes, though not in memory repertoires.

TCRdb re-derived calls from the 5' RACE reads in MiXCR, one entry per CDR3 protein. The top ten clones hold 0.98% of a sample with fewer than 500,000 distinct CDR3 sequences, roughly an eighth of them seen once. These same records also appear under a second study, on yellow fever vaccine responses in identical twins. From that second work: Twins' vaccine T cell responses were reported to seem partly convergent and partly personalized.

This chain connects TRBV19 to TRBJ2-5, with D possibly TRBD2 on 5 matching bases. This sequence was found in a woman younger than 30 in good health. The sequenced sample consisted of CD4+ T cells sorted from blood. The CDR3 nucleotides are TGTGCCAGTAGCATACAGAGGGCAGAGACCCAGTACTTC. Translation: CASSIQRAETQYF.